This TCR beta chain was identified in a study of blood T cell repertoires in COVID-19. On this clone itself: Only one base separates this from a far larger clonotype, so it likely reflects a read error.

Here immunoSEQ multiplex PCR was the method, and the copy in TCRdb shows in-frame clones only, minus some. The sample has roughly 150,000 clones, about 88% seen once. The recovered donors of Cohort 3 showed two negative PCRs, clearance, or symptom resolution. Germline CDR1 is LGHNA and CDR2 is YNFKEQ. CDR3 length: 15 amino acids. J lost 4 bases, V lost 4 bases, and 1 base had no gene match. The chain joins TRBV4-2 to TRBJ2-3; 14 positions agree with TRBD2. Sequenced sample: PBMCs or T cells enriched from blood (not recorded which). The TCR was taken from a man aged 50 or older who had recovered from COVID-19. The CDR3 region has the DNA TGTGCCAGCAGCCCGACTAGCGGGGGGGCAGATACGCAGTATTTT. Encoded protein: CASSPTSGGADTQYF.